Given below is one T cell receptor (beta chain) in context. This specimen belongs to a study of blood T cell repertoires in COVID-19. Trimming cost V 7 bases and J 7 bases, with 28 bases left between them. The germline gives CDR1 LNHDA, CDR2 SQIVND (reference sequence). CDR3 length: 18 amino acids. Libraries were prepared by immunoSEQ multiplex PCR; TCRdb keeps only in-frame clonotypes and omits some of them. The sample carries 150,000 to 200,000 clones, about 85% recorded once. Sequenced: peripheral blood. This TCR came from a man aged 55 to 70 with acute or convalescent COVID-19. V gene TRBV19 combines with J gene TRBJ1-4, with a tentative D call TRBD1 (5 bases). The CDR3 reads CASTGQKGLGRVREKLFF. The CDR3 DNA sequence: TGTGCCAGTACTGGCCAAAAGGGGCTCGGGAGGGTGCGTGAAAAACTGTTTTTT.